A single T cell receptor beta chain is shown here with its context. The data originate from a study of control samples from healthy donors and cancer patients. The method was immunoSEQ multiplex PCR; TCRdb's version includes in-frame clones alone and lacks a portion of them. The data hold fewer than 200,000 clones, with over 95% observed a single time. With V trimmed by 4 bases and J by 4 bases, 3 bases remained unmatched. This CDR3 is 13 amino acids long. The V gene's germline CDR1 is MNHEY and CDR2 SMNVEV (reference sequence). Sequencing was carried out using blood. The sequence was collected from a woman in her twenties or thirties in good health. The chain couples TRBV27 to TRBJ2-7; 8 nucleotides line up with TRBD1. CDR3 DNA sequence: TGTGCCAGCAGTTCGGGACAGGTATACGAGCAGTACTTC. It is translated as CASSSGQVYEQYF.